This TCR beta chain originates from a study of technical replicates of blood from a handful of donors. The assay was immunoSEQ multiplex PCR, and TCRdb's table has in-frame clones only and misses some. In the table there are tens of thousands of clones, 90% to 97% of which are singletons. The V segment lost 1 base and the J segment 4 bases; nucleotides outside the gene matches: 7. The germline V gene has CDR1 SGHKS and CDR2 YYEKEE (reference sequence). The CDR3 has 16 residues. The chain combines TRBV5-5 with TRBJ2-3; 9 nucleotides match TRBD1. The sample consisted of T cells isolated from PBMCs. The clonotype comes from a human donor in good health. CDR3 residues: CASSLWTGVRADTQYF. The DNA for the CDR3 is TGTGCCAGCAGCTTGTGGACAGGGGTCCGCGCAGATACGCAGTATTTT.